Each of the 9 T cell receptor beta chains below was sequenced from the same sample in a study of T cells in Graves' hyperthyroidism and ophthalmopathy. TCR beta CDR3 sequences were amplified from RNA transcripts. The TCR CDR3 first-round RT-PCR relied on the HTBI primer set. TCRdb used MiXCR to reprocess the multiplex PCR reads, holding one entry per CDR3 protein. This table has 450,000 to 550,000 distinct CDR3 sequences, roughly 25% appearing once. Sequenced input: blood. The receptors were gathered from a woman in her twenties or thirties with Graves' ophthalmopathy.

This clonotype was found many times. The V call is TRBV20-1, the J call TRBJ1-1; maybe TRBD1 (6 bases). V lost 4 bases and J 2 bases, leaving 17 bases between the germline ends. Germline CDR1 and CDR2: DFQATT and SNEGSKA (reference sequence). The CDR3 runs to 15 residues. The CDR3 protein is CSAIPGHTENTEAFF. Written as DNA, the CDR3 is TGCAGTGCTATTCCGGGACACACAGAAAACACTGAAGCTTTCTTT.

This clonotype has a count of ten or more. The chain carries TRBV20-1 and TRBJ2-5, with D perhaps matching TRBD2 (6 bases). CDR1 is DFQATT, CDR2 SNEGSKA, per germline (reference sequence). Trimming stripped 6 bases from V and 7 bases from J, with 18 bases between. This CDR3 spans 13 amino acids. CDR3 sequence: CSALGRSEGTQYF. The CDR3 nucleotides are TGCAGTGCCCTGGGGAGGTCTGAGGGGACCCAGTACTTC.

This clonotype was detected many times. This chain connects TRBV5-1 to TRBJ1-5, with D perhaps TRBD1 (5 bases). The CDR3 length is 14 residues. V was pared by 3 bases and J by 9 bases, with 16 bases between. The germline CDR1 and CDR2 sequences are SGHRS and YFSETQ. DNA of the CDR3: TGCGCCAGCAGCTGGGACCCGACTGATCGGCCCCAGCATTTT. Its translation: CASSWDPTDRPQHF. The variable domain in full, with the rest retrieved from reference TRBV5-1 and TRBJ1-5, is KAGVTQTPRYLIKTRGQQVTLSCSPISGHRSVSWYQQTPGQGLQFLFEYFSETQRNKGNFPGRFSGRQFSNSRSEMNVSTLELGDSALYLCASSWDPTDRPQHFGDGTRLSIL.

This clonotype came up many times. The chain joins TRBV6-1 to TRBJ1-2; 7 nucleotides agree with TRBD1. Per germline, CDR1 MNHNS and CDR2 SASEGT. The CDR3 has 13 residues. The J segment lost 6 bases and the V segment lost 6 bases, leaving 7 bases of the junction unmatched. Written as DNA, the CDR3 is TGTGCCAGCAGAGGCGGGCAGGGGGATGGCTACACCTTC. It translates to CASRGGQGDGYTF.

The DNA for the CDR3 is TGTGCCGCCCGAGAGACAGGGAGAGGATCTGAAGCTTTCTTT. Its translation: CAARETGRGSEAFF. The chain joins TRBV6-1 to TRBJ1-1; 7 positions match TRBD1. Germline lookup yields CDR1 MNHNS and CDR2 SASEGT. The ends lost 11 bases at V and 6 bases at J; junction bases unmatched: 15. This CDR3 region has 14 residues.

At least ten counts were recorded for this clonotype. The CDR3 DNA follows: TGTGCCAGCAGCTCTCCCGGGGAGCTGTTTTTT. Protein: CASSSPGELFF. The chain links TRBV7-9 to TRBJ2-2; D ambiguous. The CDR3 spans 11 residues. V lost 4 bases and J lost 6, with 3 bases in between. In germline, CDR1 is SEHNR, CDR2 FQNEAQ (reference sequence). The whole variable domain, filled in from reference TRBV7-9 and TRBJ2-2, reads DTGVSQNPRHKITKRGQNVTFRCDPISEHNRLYWYRQTLGQGPEFLTYFQNEAQLEKSRLLSDRFSAERPKGSFSTLEIQRTEQGDSAMYLCASSSPGELFFGEGSRLTVL.

The rearrangement joins TRBV28 to TRBJ2-7; TRBD1 matches 10 bases. V was clipped by 3 bases and J by 1 base; unmatched bases: 9. Per germline, CDR1 MDHEN and CDR2 SYDVKM. The CDR3 extends over 17 amino acids. CDR3 bases: TGTGCCAGCAGTTTGGGTTGGGGGACAGGGGATTCCTACGAGCAGTACTTC. It encodes CASSLGWGTGDSYEQYF.

This clonotype was detected many times. The V gene is TRBV5-1, the J gene TRBJ2-7; D is perhaps TRBD1 (6 bases). Germline V lookup: CDR1 SGHRS, CDR2 YFSETQ. The CDR3 totals 15 residues. V was shortened by 5 bases and J by 3 bases, with 18 bases between the two germline ends. The CDR3 bases are TGCGCCAGCAGACGTACAACAGGGCCACGCTACGAGCAGTACTTC. It encodes CASRRTTGPRYEQYF.

Concerning this clonotype: This clone may be a read error of a much larger clone one base away. The V and J genes are TRBV24-1 and TRBJ1-5; D call uncertain. CDR3 length: 12 amino acids. The germline V gene encodes CDR1 KGHDR and CDR2 SFDVKD. CDR3 in amino acids: CATSDTNQHQHF. The DNA of the CDR3 is TGTGCCACCAGTGACACCAATCAGCACCAGCATTTT.